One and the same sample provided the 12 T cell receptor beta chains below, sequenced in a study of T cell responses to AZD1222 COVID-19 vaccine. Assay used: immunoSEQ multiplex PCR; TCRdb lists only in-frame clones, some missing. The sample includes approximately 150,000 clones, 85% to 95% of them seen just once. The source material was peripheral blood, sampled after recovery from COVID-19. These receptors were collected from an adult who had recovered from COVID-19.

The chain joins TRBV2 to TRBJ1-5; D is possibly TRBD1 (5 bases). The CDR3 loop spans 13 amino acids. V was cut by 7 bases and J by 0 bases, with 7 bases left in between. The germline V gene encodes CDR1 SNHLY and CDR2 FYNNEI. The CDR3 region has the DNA TGTGCCAGCACCAGGGATAGCAATCAGCCCCAGCATTTT. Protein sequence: CASTRDSNQPQHF.

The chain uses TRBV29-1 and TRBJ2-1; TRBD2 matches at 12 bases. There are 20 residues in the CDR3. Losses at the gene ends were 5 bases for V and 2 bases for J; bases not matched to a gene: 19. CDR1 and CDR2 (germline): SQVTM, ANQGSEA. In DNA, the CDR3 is TGCAGCGTTCACCCACAGGGAGGACTAGCGGGATTCCAGACCTACAATGAGCAGTTCTTC. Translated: CSVHPQGGLAGFQTYNEQFF.

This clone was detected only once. The CDR3 protein is CASSQEGPPSGGWNEQFF. The CDR3 nucleotides read TGCGCCAGCAGCCAAGAGGGCCCTCCCAGCGGAGGGTGGAATGAGCAGTTCTTC. The chain is built from TRBV4-1 and TRBJ2-1, with D perhaps matching TRBD2 (6 bases). The CDR3 extends over 18 amino acids. Trimming shortened V by 0 bases and J by 7 bases, and 22 bases separated the two germline ends. Looked up from germline, CDR1 is MGHRA and CDR2 is YSYEKL.

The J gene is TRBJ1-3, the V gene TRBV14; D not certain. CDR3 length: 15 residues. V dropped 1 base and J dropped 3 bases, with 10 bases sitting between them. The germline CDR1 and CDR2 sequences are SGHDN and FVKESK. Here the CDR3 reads CASSQGMGLGNTIYF. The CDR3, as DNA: TGTGCCAGCAGCCAAGGGATGGGCCTTGGAAACACCATATATTTT.

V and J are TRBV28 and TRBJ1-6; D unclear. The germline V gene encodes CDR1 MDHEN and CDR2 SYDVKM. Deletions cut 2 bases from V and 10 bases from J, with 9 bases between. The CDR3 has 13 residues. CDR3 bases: TGTGCCAGCAGTTTAGGGATGCACTCACCCCTCCACTTT. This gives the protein CASSLGMHSPLHF.

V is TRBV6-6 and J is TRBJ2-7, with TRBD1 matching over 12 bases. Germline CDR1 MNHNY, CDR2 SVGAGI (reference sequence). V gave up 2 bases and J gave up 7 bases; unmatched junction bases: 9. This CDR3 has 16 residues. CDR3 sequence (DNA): TGTGCCAGCAGTTACCGCCCGGGACAGGGGGCGGGAGAGCAGTACTTC. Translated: CASSYRPGQGAGEQYF.

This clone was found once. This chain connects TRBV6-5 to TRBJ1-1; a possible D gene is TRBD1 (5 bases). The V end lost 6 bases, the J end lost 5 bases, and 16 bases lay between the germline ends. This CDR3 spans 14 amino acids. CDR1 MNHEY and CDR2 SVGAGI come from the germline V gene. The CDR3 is CASSRLGGGTEAFF. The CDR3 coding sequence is TGTGCCAGCAGCCGACTCGGGGGGGGAACTGAAGCTTTCTTT.

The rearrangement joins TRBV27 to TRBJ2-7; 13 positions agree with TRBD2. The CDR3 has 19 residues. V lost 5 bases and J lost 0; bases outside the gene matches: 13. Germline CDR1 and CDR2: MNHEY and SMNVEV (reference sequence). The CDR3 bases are TGTGCCAGCAGTGGACGACTAGCGGGAGGTATTCCCTACTCCTACGAGCAGTACTTC. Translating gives CASSGRLAGGIPYSYEQYF.

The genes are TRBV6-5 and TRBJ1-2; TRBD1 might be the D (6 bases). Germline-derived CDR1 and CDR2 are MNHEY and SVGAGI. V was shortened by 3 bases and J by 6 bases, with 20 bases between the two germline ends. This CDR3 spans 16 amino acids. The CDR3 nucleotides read TGTGCCAGCAGTTATGTCGGGGCAGGGGAGAAGGATGGCTACACCTTC. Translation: CASSYVGAGEKDGYTF.

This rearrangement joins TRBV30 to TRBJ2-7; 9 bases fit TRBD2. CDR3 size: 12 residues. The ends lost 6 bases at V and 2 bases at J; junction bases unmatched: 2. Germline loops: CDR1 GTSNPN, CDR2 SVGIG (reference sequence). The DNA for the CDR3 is TGTGCCTGTCTAGCGGGACCCTACGAGCAGTACTTC. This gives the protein CACLAGPYEQYF. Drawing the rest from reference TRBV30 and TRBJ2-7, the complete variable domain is SQTIHQWPATLVQPVGSPLSLECTVEGTSNPNLYWYRQAAGRGLQLLFYSVGIGQISSEVPQNLSASRPQDRQFILSSKKLLLSDSGFYLCACLAGPYEQYFGPGTRLTVT.

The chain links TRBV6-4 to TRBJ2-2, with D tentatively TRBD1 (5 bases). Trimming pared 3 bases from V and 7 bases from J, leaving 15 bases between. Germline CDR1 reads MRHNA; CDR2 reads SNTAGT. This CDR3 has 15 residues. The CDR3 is CASSETAGQVGELFF. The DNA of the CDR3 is TGTGCCAGCAGTGAAACGGCAGGGCAGGTCGGGGAGCTGTTTTTT.

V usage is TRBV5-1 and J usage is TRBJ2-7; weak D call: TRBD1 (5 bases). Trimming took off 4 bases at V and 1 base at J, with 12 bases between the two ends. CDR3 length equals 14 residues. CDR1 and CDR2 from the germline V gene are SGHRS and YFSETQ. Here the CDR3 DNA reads TGCGCCAGCAGCGCCTTAGGACATTCCTACGAGCAGTACTTC. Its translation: CASSALGHSYEQYF.